Each of the 7 T cell receptor beta chains below was sequenced from the same sample in a study of T cells after somatic rescue of genetic block. The table came from immunoSEQ multiplex PCR; TCRdb's copy has only in-frame clones and leaves some out. The sample has approximately 71,000 clones, under 95% seen once. The sequencing sample was made of peripheral blood mononuclear cells (PBMCs). These receptor sequences come from a man aged 40-49 years.

V is TRBV6-5 and J is TRBJ2-1; D not resolved. This CDR3 spans 14 amino acids. V gave up 0 bases and J gave up 6 bases, with 9 bases separating them. CDR1 is MNHEY, CDR2 SVGAGI, per germline. CDR3 DNA: TGTGCCAGCAGTTACTCGGGCACTACCAATGAGCAGTTCTTC. This translates into CASSYSGTTNEQFF.

The CDR3, as DNA: TGTGCCAGCACGGACAGGGGCCTCTACGAGCAGTACTTC. Encoded protein: CASTDRGLYEQYF. The chain uses TRBV2 and TRBJ2-5; 9 nucleotides agree with TRBD1. Judging by the DNA end, TRBJ2-7 fits better; the J call may be wrong. This CDR3 region has 13 residues. CDR1 is SNHLY and CDR2 is FYNNEI in the germline V gene.

This clone was observed once. V and J are TRBV7-2 and TRBJ2-7, with 7 bases fitting TRBD1. The CDR3 covers 14 residues. The germline V gene encodes CDR1 SGHTA and CDR2 FQGNSA. Germline trimming cut 5 bases from V and 1 base from J; bases unmatched to any gene: 5. CDR3 in amino acids: CASSRRDRSYEQYF. The CDR3 DNA reads as TGTGCCAGCAGCCGCCGGGACAGATCCTACGAGCAGTACTTC.

The table lists this clone with a count of one. The CDR3 reads CASSFTSGSDTGELFF. The CDR3, as DNA: TGCGCCAGCAGCTTTACTAGCGGGAGTGACACCGGGGAGCTGTTTTTT. The chain combines TRBV5-1 with TRBJ2-2; 11 nucleotides line up with TRBD2. This CDR3 is 16 amino acids long. V trimming: 2 bases; J trimming: 3 bases; junction bases outside the gene matches: 3. CDR1 SGHRS and CDR2 YFSETQ come from the germline V gene. The variable domain in full, completed from reference TRBV5-1 and TRBJ2-2, reads KAGVTQTPRYLIKTRGQQVTLSCSPISGHRSVSWYQQTPGQGLQFLFEYFSETQRNKGNFPGRFSGRQFSNSRSEMNVSTLELGDSALYLCASSFTSGSDTGELFFGEGSRLTVL.

The chain couples TRBV5-1 to TRBJ2-3, with D unresolved. The CDR3 runs to 13 residues. V lost 1 base and J lost 4, with 7 bases in between. The germline gives CDR1 SGHRS, CDR2 YFSETQ. The CDR3 region has the DNA TGCGCCAGCAGCTTGAATGGAGCAGATACGCAGTATTTT. As protein: CASSLNGADTQYF. The entire variable domain, with the rest obtained from reference TRBV5-1 and TRBJ2-3, is as follows: KAGVTQTPRYLIKTRGQQVTLSCSPISGHRSVSWYQQTPGQGLQFLFEYFSETQRNKGNFPGRFSGRQFSNSRSEMNVSTLELGDSALYLCASSLNGADTQYFGPGTRLTVL.

The V gene is TRBV29-1, the J gene TRBJ1-3; the D is unclear. This CDR3 contains 14 residues. Germline values: CDR1 SQVTM, CDR2 ANQGSEA. Trimming took off 7 bases at V and 0 bases at J, with 13 bases between the two ends. CDR3 loop: CSARTDNSGNTIYF. CDR3 bases: TGCAGCGCCCGAACAGATAACTCTGGAAACACCATATATTTT.

The chain carries TRBV28 and TRBJ2-1; D gene uncertain. The length of the CDR3 is 14 residues. CDR1 and CDR2 (germline): MDHEN, SYDVKM. Trimming shortened V by 5 bases and J by 3 bases, and 11 bases separated the two germline ends. In DNA form, the CDR3 reads TGTGCCAGCAGTCCCTTCCCGAACTACAATGAGCAGTTCTTC. Translated, it gives CASSPFPNYNEQFF.